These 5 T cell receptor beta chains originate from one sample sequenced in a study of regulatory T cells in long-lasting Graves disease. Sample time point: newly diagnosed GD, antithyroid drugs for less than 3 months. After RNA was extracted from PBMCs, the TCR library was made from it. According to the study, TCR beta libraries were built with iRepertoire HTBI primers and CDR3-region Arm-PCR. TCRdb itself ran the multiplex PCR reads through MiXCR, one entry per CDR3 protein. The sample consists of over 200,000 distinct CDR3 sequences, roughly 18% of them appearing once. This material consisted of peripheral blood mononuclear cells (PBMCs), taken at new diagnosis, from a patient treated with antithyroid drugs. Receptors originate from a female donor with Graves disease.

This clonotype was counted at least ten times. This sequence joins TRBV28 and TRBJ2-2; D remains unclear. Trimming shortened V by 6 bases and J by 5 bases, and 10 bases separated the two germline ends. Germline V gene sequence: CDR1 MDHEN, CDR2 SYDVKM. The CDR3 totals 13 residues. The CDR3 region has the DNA TGTGCCAGCAGGGAACCCAGGACCGGGGAGCTGTTTTTT. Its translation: CASREPRTGELFF.

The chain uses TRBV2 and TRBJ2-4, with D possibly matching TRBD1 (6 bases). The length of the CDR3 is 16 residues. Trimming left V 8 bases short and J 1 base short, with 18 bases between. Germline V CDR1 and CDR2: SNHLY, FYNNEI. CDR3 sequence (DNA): TGTGCCAGCGCGCCACGATCAGGGGTGGCCAAAAACATTCAGTACTTC. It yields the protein CASAPRSGVAKNIQYF. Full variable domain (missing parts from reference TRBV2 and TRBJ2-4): EPEVTQTPSHQVTQMGQEVILRCVPISNHLYFYWYRQILGQKVEFLVSFYNNEISEKSEIFDDQFSVERPDGSNFTLKIRSTKLEDSAMYFCASAPRSGVAKNIQYFGAGTRLSVL.

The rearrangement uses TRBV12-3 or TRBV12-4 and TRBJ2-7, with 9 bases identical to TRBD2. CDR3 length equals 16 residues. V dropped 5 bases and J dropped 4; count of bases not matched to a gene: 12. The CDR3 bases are TGTGCCAGCAGTGTTCTAGCGGGGAGGGCCGGGTACGAGCAGTACTTC. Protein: CASSVLAGRAGYEQYF.

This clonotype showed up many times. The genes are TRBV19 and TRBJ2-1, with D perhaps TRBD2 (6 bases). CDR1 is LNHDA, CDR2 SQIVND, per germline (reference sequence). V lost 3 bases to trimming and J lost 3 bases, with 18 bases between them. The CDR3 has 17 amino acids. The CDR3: CASSIGAGGFSYNEQFF. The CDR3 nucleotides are TGTGCCAGTAGTATTGGAGCGGGTGGATTTAGCTACAATGAGCAGTTCTTC.

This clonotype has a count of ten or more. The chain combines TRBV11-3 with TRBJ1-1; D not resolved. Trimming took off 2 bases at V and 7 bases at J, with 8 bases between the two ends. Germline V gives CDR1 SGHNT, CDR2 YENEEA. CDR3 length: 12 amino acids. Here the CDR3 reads CASSLSTDEAFF. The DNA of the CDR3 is TGTGCCAGCAGCTTAAGTACAGATGAAGCTTTCTTT.